This T cell receptor beta chain was identified during a study of T cell responses to AZD1222 COVID-19 vaccine. Overall study results and limits: In the spike-specific TCR repertoire, nearly half reportedly target unmutated variant regions.

Profiling relied on immunoSEQ multiplex PCR, and the TCRdb table lists in-frame clones only, not all of them. Altogether roughly 200,000 clones are present, around 94% being singletons, with the ten largest covering over 1.5%. The V end lost 2 bases, the J end lost 2 bases, and 11 bases lay between the germline ends. Germline V gives CDR1 SGDLS, CDR2 YYNGEE. This CDR3 spans 14 amino acids. In regard to this clone: No antigen is known for it. The identical CDR3 is also encoded by other nucleotide sequences in the sample.

The TCR sequence derives from an adult who received the MenACWY meningococcal vaccine as a control. Here the sequenced sample was peripheral blood, taken 28 days after the second dose of the MenACWY control vaccine. The V and J genes are TRBV9 and TRBJ2-7; D might be TRBD2 (7 bases). The CDR3 loop reads CASSVGGGTYEQYF. The CDR3 DNA reads TGTGCCAGCAGCGTGGGCGGGGGCACCTACGAGCAGTACTTC.